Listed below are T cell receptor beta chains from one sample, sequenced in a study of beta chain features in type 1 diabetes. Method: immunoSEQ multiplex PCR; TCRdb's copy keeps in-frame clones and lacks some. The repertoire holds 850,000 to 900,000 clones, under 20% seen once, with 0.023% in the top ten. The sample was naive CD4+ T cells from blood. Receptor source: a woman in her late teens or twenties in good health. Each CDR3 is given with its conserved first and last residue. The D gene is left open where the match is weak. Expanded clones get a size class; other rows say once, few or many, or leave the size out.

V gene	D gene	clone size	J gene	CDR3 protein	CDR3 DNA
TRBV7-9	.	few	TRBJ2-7	CASSPLKVYEQYF	TGTGCCAGCAGCCCCCTAAAGGTTTACGAGCAGTACTTC
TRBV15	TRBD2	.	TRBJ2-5	CATSRDRAGQETQYF	TGTGCCACCAGCAGAGACCGAGCGGGACAAGAGACCCAGTACTTC
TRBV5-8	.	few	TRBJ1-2	CASSLDGGSYGYTF	TGTGCCAGCAGCTTGGACGGCGGATCTTATGGCTACACCTTC
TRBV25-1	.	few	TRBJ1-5	CASNRGNQPQHF	TGTGCCAGCAACAGGGGCAATCAGCCCCAGCATTTT
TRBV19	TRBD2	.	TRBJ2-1	CASTLSGNPFLGNEQFF	TGTGCCAGTACCCTTAGCGGGAACCCCTTTCTCGGCAATGAGCAGTTCTTC
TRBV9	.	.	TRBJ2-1	CASSVAGERRSAPYNEQFF	TGTGCCAGCAGCGTAGCCGGGGAAAGGCGCTCGGCGCCCTACAATGAGCAGTTCTTC
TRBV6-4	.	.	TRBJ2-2	CASSMGGHTGELFF	TGTGCCAGCAGTATGGGAGGCCACACCGGGGAGCTGTTTTTT
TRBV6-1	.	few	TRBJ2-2	CASSVRQLNTGELFF	TGTGCCAGCAGTGTCCGGCAGCTGAACACCGGGGAGCTGTTTTTT
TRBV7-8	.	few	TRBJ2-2	CASSSRTGKPNTGELFF	TGTGCCAGCAGCTCGAGGACCGGGAAACCGAACACCGGGGAGCTGTTTTTT
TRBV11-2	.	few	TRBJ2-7	CASSLIPGAGYEQYF	TGTGCCAGCAGCTTAATCCCTGGCGCGGGCTACGAGCAGTACTTC